This T cell receptor beta chain originates from a study of blood T cell repertoires in COVID-19. For the study at large: There were acute and convalescent COVID-19 samples, and they came from the United States, Italy and Spain.

Methods used by the authors: Reference gene primers were amplified, and this amplification served to estimate nucleated cell counts. Clones were read by immunoSEQ multiplex PCR, and TCRdb kept only the in-frame ones, dropping some. V, J and clone size were drawn from that table, and D and trimming were deduced from the DNA. The sample consists of fewer than 35,000 clones, approximately 80% of them appearing once. Trimming left V 7 bases short and J 4 bases short, with 13 bases between. Germline lookup yields CDR1 LNHDA and CDR2 SQIVND (reference sequence). This CDR3 has 13 amino acids. The sample was peripheral blood. The V call is TRBV19, the J call TRBJ1-1, with a weak D call TRBD1 (5 bases). This sequence was found in an older man with acute or convalescent COVID-19. The CDR3 is CASKVRRGTEAFF. CDR3 bases: TGTGCCAGTAAGGTCCGAAGGGGCACTGAAGCTTTCTTT.